This T cell receptor beta chain was documented in a study of CD8+CD57+ T cells in acquired aplastic anemia. Points from the study as a whole: Found in both controls and patients were around 29 CD8+ CDR3 sequences. For CD8+ Simpson's diversity, patients and controls showed no significant difference.

Genomic DNA served as template for TCR beta VDJ and CDR3 profiling. TCRdb passed the reads through MiXCR, listing each CDR3 protein once. The sample holds roughly 170,000 distinct CDR3 sequences, about 50% seen once. In patients chosen for sequencing, flow cytometry had shown CD8+CD57+ cell expansion. Among the patients, all had severe acquired aplastic anemia. The blood sampling took place in patients who had so far received no therapy. The V gene lost 4 bases and the J gene lost 7 bases, with 10 bases spanning the gap. The CDR3 consists of 13 residues. Germline V gene lookup returns CDR1 MGHDK and CDR2 SYGVNS. Comments on this clonotype: Its specificity is not known.

The TCR originated in a human donor with aplastic anemia. The gene calls are TRBV25-1 and TRBJ1-4; D is perhaps TRBD1 (5 bases). The material sequenced was sorted CD4+, CD8+, or CD8+CD57+ T cells (not recorded which) from PBMCs. The CDR3 DNA follows: TGTGCCAGCAGTGCCGCGGGACGTGAAAAACTGTTTTTT. It yields the protein CASSAAGREKLFF. Using reference TRBV25-1 and TRBJ1-4 for the parts outside the CDR3, the full variable domain is EADIYQTPRYLVIGTGKKITLECSQTMGHDKMYWYQQDPGMELHLIHYSYGVNSTEKGDLSSESTVSRIRTEHFPLTLESARPSHTSQYLCASSAAGREKLFFGSGTQLSVL.